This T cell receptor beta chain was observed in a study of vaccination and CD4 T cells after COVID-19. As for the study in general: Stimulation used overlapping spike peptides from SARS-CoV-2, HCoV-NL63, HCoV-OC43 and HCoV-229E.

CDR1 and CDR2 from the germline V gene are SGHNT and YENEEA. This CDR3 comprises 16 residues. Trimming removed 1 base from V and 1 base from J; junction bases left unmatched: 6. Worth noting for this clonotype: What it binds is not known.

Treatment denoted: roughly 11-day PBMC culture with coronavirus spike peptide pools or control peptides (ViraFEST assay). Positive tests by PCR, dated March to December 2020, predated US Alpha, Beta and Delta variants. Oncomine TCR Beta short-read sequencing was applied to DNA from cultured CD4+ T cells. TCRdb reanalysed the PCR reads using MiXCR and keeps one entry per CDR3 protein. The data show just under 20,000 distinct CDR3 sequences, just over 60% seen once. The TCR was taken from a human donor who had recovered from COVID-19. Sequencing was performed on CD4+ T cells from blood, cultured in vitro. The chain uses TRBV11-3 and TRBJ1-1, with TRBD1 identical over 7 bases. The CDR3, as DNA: TGTGCCAGCAGCTTAGGGCAGGGGGAAACGAACACTGAAGCTTTCTTT. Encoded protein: CASSLGQGETNTEAFF.